This T cell receptor (beta chain) originates from a study of CDR3 diversity in severe acne. V lost 6 bases, J lost 6 bases, and 17 bases lay in between. The V gene's germline CDR1 is SEHNR and CDR2 FQNEAQ (reference sequence). The CDR3 is made up of 15 amino acids. Using its own MiXCR run on the PCR reads, TCRdb lists one record per CDR3 protein. The table lists 89,000 or so distinct CDR3 sequences, around half of them singletons. The chain couples TRBV7-9 to TRBJ2-2, with unresolved D. This receptor was taken from a male donor in good health, serving as a control. Sequences were obtained from blood. CDR3 in DNA: TGTGCCAGCAGTCGAACTATGGGTCGCGCCGGGGAGCTGTTTTTT. Its translation: CASSRTMGRAGELFF.